These T cell receptor beta chains were read from a single sample in a study of radiotherapy plus CTLA-4 blockade in lung cancer. Some clones are missing from TCRdb's copy, which holds only in-frame ones; the method was immunoSEQ multiplex PCR. Among 35,000 to 45,000 clones, roughly four fifths were seen once, and the ten largest hold approximately 2.5%. Sequences were derived from peripheral blood, sampled from a patient treated with radiotherapy plus ipilimumab. The receptor set was obtained from a human donor with non-small cell lung cancer whose response to radiotherapy plus ipilimumab could not be evaluated. Both conserved end residues are part of each CDR3. A D gene is named only where the DNA matches it firmly. Some rows have no size entry. The others give once, few or many, or a class for an expanded clone.

>TRBD2|.|TRBV7-2|TRBJ2-3
CASSRSGTSTDTQYF
TGTGCCAGCAGCCGAAGCGGGACCAGCACAGATACGCAGTATTTT
>.|.|TRBV11-2|TRBJ2-3
CASSLGGGGRAATQYF
TGTGCCAGCAGCTTAGGAGGGGGGGGCCGGGCAGCTACGCAGTATTTT
>.|.|TRBV5-1|TRBJ1-6
CASSLGVGQSPLHF
TGTGCCAGCTCCCTTGGTGTAGGACAGTCACCCCTCCACTTT
>.|.|TRBV6-6|TRBJ1-4
CASRGETFYEKLFF
TGTGCCAGCAGAGGCGAGACATTTTATGAAAAACTGTTTTTT
>TRBD2|.|TRBV18|TRBJ2-1
CASSPTRLAGPSYNEQFF
TGTGCCAGCTCACCCACGAGACTAGCGGGCCCCTCCTACAATGAGCAGTTCTTC
>.|.|TRBV6-5|TRBJ1-2
CASTAGSWVYGYTF
TGTGCCAGCACCGCAGGGTCATGGGTCTATGGCTACACCTTC
>.|.|TRBV6-1|TRBJ2-2
CASSEALLGALNTGELFF
TGTGCCAGCAGTGAAGCGCTTCTGGGGGCCCTAAACACCGGGGAGCTGTTTTTT
>TRBD1|.|TRBV5-6|TRBJ2-3
CASSQRQGARDTQYF
TGTGCCAGCAGCCAAAGACAGGGGGCAAGAGATACGCAGTATTTT
>.|.|TRBV28|TRBJ1-1
CASRPWTEGTEAFF
TGTGCCAGCAGGCCTTGGACAGAAGGCACTGAAGCTTTCTTT
>.|.|TRBV11-2|TRBJ2-3
CASSPPGGSSTDTQYF
TGTGCCAGCAGCCCCCCCGGGGGATCTAGCACAGATACGCAGTATTTT
>.|.|TRBV5-1|TRBJ1-2
CASSLESSLNYGYTF
TGCGCCAGCAGCTTGGAATCCTCCCTTAACTATGGCTACACCTTC
>.|.|TRBV28|TRBJ2-2
CASSFLLRMSGELFF
TGTGCCAGCAGTTTCTTACTCCGAATGTCCGGGGAGCTGTTTTTT
>TRBD2|.|TRBV5-1|TRBJ2-5
CASTQGRVGETQYF
TGCGCCAGCACCCAAGGGAGGGTTGGGGAGACCCAGTACTTC
>TRBD1|.|TRBV18|TRBJ1-6
CASSPGQEFNSPLHF
TGTGCCAGCTCACCGGGACAGGAGTTTAATTCACCCCTCCACTTT
>TRBD2|.|TRBV5-1|TRBJ2-1
CASSPAGPSGGTSSSYNEQFF
TGCGCCAGCAGCCCGGCCGGCCCGAGCGGGGGGACGTCGAGCTCCTACAATGAGCAGTTCTTC
>.|.|TRBV4-3|TRBJ1-3
CASSQQTGSTGNTIYF
TGCGCCAGCAGCCAACAAACAGGGTCTACTGGAAACACCATATATTTT
>.|once|TRBV28|TRBJ2-1
CASSLFRDTSNEQFF
TGTGCCAGCAGCCTCTTCCGGGACACCAGCAATGAGCAGTTCTTC
>TRBD2|.|TRBV2|TRBJ2-5
CASSSSLTSVEQTQYF
TGTGCCAGCAGTTCATCCTTGACTAGCGTGGAACAGACCCAGTACTTC
>.|.|TRBV4-1|TRBJ1-2
CASSQDAGEGSGYTF
TGCGCCAGCAGCCAAGATGCAGGGGAAGGCTCTGGCTACACCTTC
>.|once|TRBV10-2|TRBJ2-6
CASSEARTAGANVLTF
TGCGCCAGCAGTGAGGCCCGGACAGCTGGGGCCAACGTCCTGACTTTC
>.|.|TRBV5-1|TRBJ1-1
CASSGLTGNTEAFF
TGCGCCAGCAGCGGACTGACAGGGAACACTGAAGCTTTCTTT
>.|.|TRBV28|TRBJ2-5
CASSLQDNRQETQYF
TGTGCCAGCAGTTTACAGGACAACAGACAAGAGACCCAGTACTTC
>.|.|TRBV28|TRBJ1-1
CASSLRFEAFF
TGTGCCAGCAGCCTCAGGTTTGAAGCTTTCTTT
>.|.|TRBV5-6|TRBJ2-7
CASSRLGGEQYF
TGTGCCAGCAGCCGCCTGGGGGGCGAGCAGTACTTC
>.|.|TRBV28|TRBJ2-1
CASSILREQFF
TGTGCCAGCAGTATCCTCAGAGAGCAGTTCTTC
>.|few|TRBV5-1|TRBJ1-3
CASSLAGYGNTIYF
TGCGCCAGCAGCTTGGCAGGCTATGGAAACACCATATATTTT
>.|few|TRBV5-1|TRBJ2-1
CASSLVGGLSYNEQFF
TGCGCCAGCAGCTTGGTCGGGGGTCTCTCCTACAATGAGCAGTTCTTC
>.|.|TRBV19|TRBJ2-3
CASSMEGGTDTQYF
TGTGCCAGTAGTATGGAGGGCGGCACAGATACGCAGTATTTT
>TRBD1|.|TRBV5-8|TRBJ2-5
CASSAGQGESETQYF
TGTGCCAGCAGCGCGGGACAGGGAGAGAGCGAGACCCAGTACTTC
>TRBD1|.|TRBV4-1|TRBJ2-7
CASSLQGVSYEQYF
TGCGCCAGCAGCCTACAGGGGGTGAGCTACGAGCAGTACTTC
>.|.|TRBV19|TRBJ2-6
CASGYRDSGANVLTF
TGTGCCAGTGGGTACAGGGACTCTGGGGCCAACGTCCTGACTTTC
>.|.|TRBV4-3|TRBJ1-6
CASSLRAESPLHF
TGCGCCAGCAGTCTTCGAGCGGAATCACCCCTCCACTTT
>TRBD1|.|TRBV7-2|TRBJ2-1
CASSYDRGPYNEQFF
TGTGCCAGCAGTTACGACAGGGGCCCCTACAATGAGCAGTTCTTC
>.|.|TRBV5-1|TRBJ2-5
CASSLATQETQYF
TGCGCCAGCAGCTTAGCCACTCAAGAGACCCAGTACTTC
>.|few|TRBV15|TRBJ1-1
CATSKSRTVNTEAFF
TGTGCCACCAGCAAATCCAGGACAGTGAACACTGAAGCTTTCTTT
>.|.|TRBV9|TRBJ2-1
CASSEGESYNEQFF
TGTGCCAGCAGCGAGGGGGAGTCCTACAATGAGCAGTTCTTC
>TRBD1|.|TRBV6-4|TRBJ1-2
CASSAGTGIRGYTF
TGTGCCAGCAGTGCAGGGACAGGGATCCGGGGCTACACCTTC
>.|.|TRBV5-4|TRBJ2-7
CASTSDRPPYEQYF
TGTGCCAGCACCTCTGACAGGCCCCCCTACGAGCAGTACTTC
>.|.|TRBV28|TRBJ1-1
CASIQNTEAFF
TGTGCCAGCATACAGAACACTGAAGCTTTCTTT
>TRBD1|.|TRBV27|TRBJ2-7
CASSPDRVEQYF
TGTGCCAGCAGTCCCGACAGGGTCGAGCAGTACTTC
>TRBD1|once|TRBV6-1|TRBJ2-2
CASRDRDNTGELFF
TGTGCCAGCCGGGACAGGGACAACACCGGGGAGCTGTTTTTT
>TRBD2|.|TRBV5-4|TRBJ2-3
CASSLREGTDTQYF
TGTGCCAGCAGCCTCCGGGAGGGGACAGATACGCAGTATTTT
>TRBD1|.|TRBV7-2|TRBJ1-2
CASSRTGTGGYGYTF
TGTGCCAGCAGCAGGACAGGGACGGGTGGCTATGGCTACACCTTC
>TRBD2|.|TRBV6-5|TRBJ2-1
CASTRGGINNEQFF
TGTGCCAGCACCCGGGGGGGGATCAACAATGAGCAGTTCTTC
>TRBD1|few|TRBV6-1|TRBJ1-1
CASSAQTGVFPNTEAFF
TGTGCCAGCAGTGCCCAGACAGGGGTCTTCCCGAACACTGAAGCTTTCTTT
>.|.|TRBV27|TRBJ1-2
CASSPRGGQGWANYGYTF
TGTGCCAGCAGTCCCCGAGGAGGGCAGGGCTGGGCTAACTATGGCTACACCTTC
>.|.|TRBV19|TRBJ1-2
CASSIRAGNYGYTF
TGTGCCAGTAGTATTAGGGCGGGAAACTATGGCTACACCTTC
>.|medium-sized|TRBV28|TRBJ1-5
CASSFGFQPQHF
TGTGCCAGCAGTTTCGGGTTTCAGCCCCAGCATTTT
>TRBD1|.|TRBV29-1|TRBJ1-1
CSVKGDRGLNTEAFF
TGCAGCGTTAAAGGAGACAGGGGGCTGAACACTGAAGCTTTCTTT
>.|few|TRBV6-5|TRBJ2-3
CASSYQGTDTQYF
TGTGCCAGCAGTTACCAGGGGACAGATACGCAGTATTTT
>.|.|TRBV5-7|TRBJ2-3
CASDPGAQYF
TGTGCCAGCGACCCAGGGGCGCAGTATTTT
>TRBD2|.|TRBV11-2|TRBJ2-5
CASSATRRGLAQYF
TGTGCCAGCAGCGCGACTAGGCGGGGGTTGGCCCAGTACTTC
>TRBD1|.|TRBV27|TRBJ1-1
CASRGQPLNTEAFF
TGTGCCAGCAGGGGACAGCCCCTGAACACTGAAGCTTTCTTT
>.|.|TRBV7-9|TRBJ2-7
CASSPSLDGSGYEQYF
TGTGCCAGCAGCCCTAGTCTGGACGGGAGCGGCTACGAGCAGTACTTC
>.|.|TRBV27|TRBJ1-1
CASSYRGDTEAFF
TGTGCCAGCAGTTATCGGGGGGACACTGAAGCTTTCTTT
>TRBD1|.|TRBV11-2|TRBJ2-2
CASSYRDSDTGELFF
TGTGCCAGCAGCTACAGGGACAGTGACACCGGGGAGCTGTTTTTT
>.|.|TRBV4-3|TRBJ1-1
CASSQEATLNTEAFF
TGCGCCAGCAGCCAAGAGGCGACATTAAACACTGAAGCTTTCTTT
>TRBD1|.|TRBV18|TRBJ2-1
CASSPGTGGFSYNEQFF
TGTGCCAGCTCACCAGGGACAGGGGGATTCTCCTACAATGAGCAGTTCTTC
>.|once|TRBV15|TRBJ2-7
CATSRDLTGYEQYF
TGTGCCACCAGCAGAGATCTCACAGGCTACGAGCAGTACTTC